This T cell receptor beta chain was recorded in a study of blood T cell repertoires in COVID-19. Overall study context: Italy, Spain and the United States were the sources of the convalescent and acute COVID-19 samples. Nucleic acid was either cDNA or gDNA, and it came from T cells, B-cell-depleted T cells, or PBMCs.

Original handling: Reference gene primer amplification gave estimated nucleated cell counts. Sequencing was performed with immunoSEQ multiplex PCR; in TCRdb, only in-frame clones are kept and a portion is missing. The DNA gave D and trimming, while V, J and clone size come from that table. The sample shows some 290,000 clones, roughly 93% of them seen only once. This CDR3 has 15 residues. Germline V gives CDR1 SNHLY, CDR2 FYNNEI. Trimming pared 7 bases from V and 0 bases from J, leaving 15 bases between. The chain combines TRBV2 with TRBJ1-2; a possible D gene is TRBD1 (5 bases). This TCR was recovered from a woman aged 40 to 50 with acute COVID-19. Sequencing was carried out using PBMCs or T cells enriched from blood (not recorded which). This chain's CDR3 is CASTKQALANYGYTF. DNA of the CDR3: TGTGCCAGCACTAAACAGGCCCTAGCTAACTATGGCTACACCTTC.